This T cell receptor (beta chain) derives from a study of T-cell reconstitution after alpha-beta-depleted transplantation in children. General observations from the study: Several hundred expanded graft clones reportedly were the source of alpha-beta T cells about two months after transplant. Counts and diversity of T cells one year after transplant came mostly from newly produced T cells. Surviving recipient T cells and intrathymic progenitors accounted for some patients' high TCRbeta diversity at day 60.

Unique molecular identifiers were used to barcode this TCRbeta library. TCRdb ran MiXCR on the PCR reads and lists one entry per CDR3 protein. The table has fewer than 550,000 distinct CDR3 sequences, 8% to 11% seen once. In regard to this clonotype: Its antigen is as yet unknown.

This CDR3 is built from 12 residues. Germline V lookup: CDR1 MNHEY, CDR2 SVGEGT. The ends were cut back, 6 bases at V and 5 bases at J, with 11 bases in the middle. This chain joins TRBV6-2 or TRBV6-3 and TRBJ2-7, with D unresolved. The source was PBMCs, collected before TCRalphabeta/CD19-depleted stem cell transplant. The sequence derives from a child aged 2 to 10 with inherited bone marrow failure, due to receive a stem cell transplant. CDR3 nucleotides: TGTGCCAGCAGCGACGTTTTGGACGAGCAGTACTTC. As protein: CASSDVLDEQYF.